The TCR beta chain under discussion was sequenced for a study of response to subunit inactivated influenza vaccine. V dropped 3 bases and J dropped 6 bases, with 14 bases sitting between them. Per germline, CDR1 ENHRY and CDR2 SYGVKD. CDR3 size: 14 residues. In its sample, this clonotype was seen many times. Its antigen is not identified. One entry per CDR3 protein results from TCRdb running MiXCR on the RT-PCR reads. The sample lists some 500,000 distinct CDR3 sequences; 10% to 15% were seen once. Study-wide findings and caveats: The authors suggested that every seasonal influenza vaccination recruits few new T cells.

This clonotype was sampled from a man in his forties or fifties who received an inactivated influenza vaccine. The V gene is TRBV10-3, the J gene TRBJ2-5, with D perhaps assigned TRBD1 or TRBD2 (6 bases each). The sample in question was PBMCs from blood, obtained roughly 47 days after vaccination. CDR3 DNA sequence: TGTGCCATCAGTGATTTTTCGGGGGCACAGACCCAGTACTTC. Translated, it gives CAISDFSGAQTQYF.